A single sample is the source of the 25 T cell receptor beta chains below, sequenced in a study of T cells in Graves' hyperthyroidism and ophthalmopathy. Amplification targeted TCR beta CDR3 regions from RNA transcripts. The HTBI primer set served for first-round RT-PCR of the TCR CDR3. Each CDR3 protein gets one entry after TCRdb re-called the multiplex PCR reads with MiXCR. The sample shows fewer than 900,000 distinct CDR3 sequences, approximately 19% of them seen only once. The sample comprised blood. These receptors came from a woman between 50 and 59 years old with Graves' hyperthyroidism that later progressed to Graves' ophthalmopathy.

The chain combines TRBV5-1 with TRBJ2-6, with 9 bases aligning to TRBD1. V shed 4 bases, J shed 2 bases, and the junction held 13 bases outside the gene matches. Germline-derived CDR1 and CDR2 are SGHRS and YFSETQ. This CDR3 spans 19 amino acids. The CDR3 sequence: CASSGPPGQGGAGANVLTF. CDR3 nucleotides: TGCGCCAGCAGCGGACCCCCGGGACAGGGAGGGGCTGGGGCCAACGTCCTGACTTTC.

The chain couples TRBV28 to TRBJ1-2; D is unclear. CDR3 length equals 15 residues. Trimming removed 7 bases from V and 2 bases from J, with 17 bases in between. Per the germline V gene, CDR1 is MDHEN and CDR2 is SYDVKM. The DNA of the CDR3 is TGTGCCAGCACTACTCCACGGGTGGGCAACTATGGCTACACCTTC. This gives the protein CASTTPRVGNYGYTF.

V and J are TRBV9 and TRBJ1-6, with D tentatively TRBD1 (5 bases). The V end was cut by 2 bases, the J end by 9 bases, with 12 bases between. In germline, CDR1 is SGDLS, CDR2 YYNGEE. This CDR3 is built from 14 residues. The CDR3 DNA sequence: TGTGCCAGCAGCGTTCAGGGAGCAGCTTCACCCCTCCACTTT. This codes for CASSVQGAASPLHF.

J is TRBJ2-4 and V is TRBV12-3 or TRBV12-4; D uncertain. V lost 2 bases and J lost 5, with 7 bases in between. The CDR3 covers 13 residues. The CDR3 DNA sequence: TGTGCCAGCAGTTTACACTTACAAAACATTCAGTACTTC. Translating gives CASSLHLQNIQYF.

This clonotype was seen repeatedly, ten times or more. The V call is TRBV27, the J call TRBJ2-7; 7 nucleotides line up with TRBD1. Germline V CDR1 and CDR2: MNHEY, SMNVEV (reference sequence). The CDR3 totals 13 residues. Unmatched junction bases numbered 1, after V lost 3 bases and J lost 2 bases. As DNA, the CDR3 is TGTGCCAGCAGTTTGGGACAGCCCTACGAGCAGTACTTC. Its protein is CASSLGQPYEQYF.

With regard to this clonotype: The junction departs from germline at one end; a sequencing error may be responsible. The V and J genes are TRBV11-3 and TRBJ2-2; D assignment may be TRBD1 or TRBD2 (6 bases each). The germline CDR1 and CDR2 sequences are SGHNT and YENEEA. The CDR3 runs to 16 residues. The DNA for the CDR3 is TGTGCCAGCAGCCGTAGCTGGGGGGCGAAAACCGGGGAGCTGTTTTTT. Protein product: CASSRSWGAKTGELFF.

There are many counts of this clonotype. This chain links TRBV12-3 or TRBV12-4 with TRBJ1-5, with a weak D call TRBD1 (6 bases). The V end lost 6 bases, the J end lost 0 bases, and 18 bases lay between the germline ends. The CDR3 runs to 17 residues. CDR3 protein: CASSYRYREASNQPQHF. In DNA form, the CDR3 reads TGTGCCAGCAGCTACCGTTACAGGGAGGCTAGCAATCAGCCCCAGCATTTT.

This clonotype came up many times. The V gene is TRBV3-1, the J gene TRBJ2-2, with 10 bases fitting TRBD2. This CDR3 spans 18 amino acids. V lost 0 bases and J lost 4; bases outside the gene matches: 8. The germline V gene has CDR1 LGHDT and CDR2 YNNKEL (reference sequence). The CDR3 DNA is TGTGCCAGCAGCCAAGAAGTAGCGGGGGGACTTGGCACCGGGGAGCTGTTTTTT. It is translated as CASSQEVAGGLGTGELFF. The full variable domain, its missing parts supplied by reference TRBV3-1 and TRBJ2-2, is DTAVSQTPKYLVTQMGNDKSIKCEQNLGHDTMYWYKQDSKKFLKIMFSYNNKELIINETVPNRFSPKSPDKAHLNLHINSLELGDSAVYFCASSQEVAGGLGTGELFFGEGSRLTVL.

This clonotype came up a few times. For the CDR3, the DNA is TGTGCCAGCTCACCAGGGGACAGATTGTCCCAGCATTTT. This encodes CASSPGDRLSQHF. This chain joins TRBV18 and TRBJ1-5; 7 bases map to TRBD1. J gave up 11 bases and V 2 bases, and 6 bases lay outside the gene matches. Germline CDR1 and CDR2: KGHSH and LQKENI. The length of the CDR3 is 13 residues.

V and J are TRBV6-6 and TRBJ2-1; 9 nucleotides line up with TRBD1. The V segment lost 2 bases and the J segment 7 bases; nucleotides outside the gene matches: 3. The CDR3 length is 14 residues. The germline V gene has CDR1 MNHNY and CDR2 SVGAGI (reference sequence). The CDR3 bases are TGTGCCAGCAGTTACGGGACAGGGAGGAATGAGCAGTTCTTC. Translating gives CASSYGTGRNEQFF.

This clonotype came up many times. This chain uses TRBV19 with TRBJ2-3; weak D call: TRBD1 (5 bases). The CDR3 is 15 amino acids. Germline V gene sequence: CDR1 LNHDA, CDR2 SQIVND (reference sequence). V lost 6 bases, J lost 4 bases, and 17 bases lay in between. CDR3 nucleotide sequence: TGTGCCAGTAGCCCCGCCAGGGTGGCGTCAGATACGCAGTATTTT. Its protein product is CASSPARVASDTQYF.

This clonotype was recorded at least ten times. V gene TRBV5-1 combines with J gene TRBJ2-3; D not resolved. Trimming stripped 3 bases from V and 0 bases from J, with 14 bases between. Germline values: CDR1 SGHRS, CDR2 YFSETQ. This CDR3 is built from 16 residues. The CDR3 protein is CASSSHPHTSTDTQYF. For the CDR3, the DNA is TGCGCCAGCAGCTCGCACCCGCACACTAGCACAGATACGCAGTATTTT.

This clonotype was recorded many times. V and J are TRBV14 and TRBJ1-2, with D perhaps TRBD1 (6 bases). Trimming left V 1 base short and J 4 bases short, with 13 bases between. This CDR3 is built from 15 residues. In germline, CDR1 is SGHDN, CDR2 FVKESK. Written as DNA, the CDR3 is TGTGCCAGCAGCCAAGGCGGGGGCGCGGGCTATGGCTACACCTTC. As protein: CASSQGGGAGYGYTF.

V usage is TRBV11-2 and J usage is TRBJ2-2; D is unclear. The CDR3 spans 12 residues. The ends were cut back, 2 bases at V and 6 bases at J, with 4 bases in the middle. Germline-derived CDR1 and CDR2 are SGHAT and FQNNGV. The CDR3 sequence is CASSLSPGELFF. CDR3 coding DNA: TGTGCCAGCAGCTTATCCCCCGGGGAGCTGTTTTTT.

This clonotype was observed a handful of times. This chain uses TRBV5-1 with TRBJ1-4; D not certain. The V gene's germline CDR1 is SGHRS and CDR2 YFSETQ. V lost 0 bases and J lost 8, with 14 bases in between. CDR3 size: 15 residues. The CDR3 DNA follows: TGCGCCAGCAGCTTGGGCCTCGGCGAAGGGGAAAAACTGTTTTTT. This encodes CASSLGLGEGEKLFF.

The DNA of the CDR3 is TGCGCCAGCAGCTTGGGACCCATCAGGGGTGAAAAACTGTTTTTT. Its protein is CASSLGPIRGEKLFF. The rearrangement joins TRBV5-1 to TRBJ1-4; D may be TRBD1 (6 bases). The CDR3 loop spans 15 amino acids. Per germline, CDR1 SGHRS and CDR2 YFSETQ. Trimming took 0 bases from V and 7 from J, leaving 13 bases between them.

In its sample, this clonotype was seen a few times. CDR3 sequence reads: CASSSPIGGVIGGQPQHF. CDR3 in DNA: TGTGCCAGCAGTTCCCCGATCGGAGGGGTTATAGGAGGACAGCCCCAGCATTTT. The J gene is TRBJ1-5, the V gene TRBV27; TRBD1 is a possible D gene (5 bases). The CDR3 is 18 residues long. The ends were cut back, 4 bases at V and 7 bases at J, with 26 bases in the middle. Germline V gene lookup returns CDR1 MNHEY and CDR2 SMNVEV (reference sequence).

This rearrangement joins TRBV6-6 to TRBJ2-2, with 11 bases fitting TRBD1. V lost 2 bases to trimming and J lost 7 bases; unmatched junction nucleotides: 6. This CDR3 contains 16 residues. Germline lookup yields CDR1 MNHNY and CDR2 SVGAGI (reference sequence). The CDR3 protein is CASSYLPGQGDGELFF. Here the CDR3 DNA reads TGTGCCAGCAGTTACCTTCCGGGACAGGGGGACGGGGAGCTGTTTTTT.

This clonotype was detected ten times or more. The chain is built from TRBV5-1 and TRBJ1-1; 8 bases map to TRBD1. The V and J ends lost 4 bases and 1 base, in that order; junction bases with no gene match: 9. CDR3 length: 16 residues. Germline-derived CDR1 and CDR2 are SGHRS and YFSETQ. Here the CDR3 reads CASSLIPGTGNTEAFF. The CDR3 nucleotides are TGCGCCAGCAGCCTGATACCCGGGACAGGGAACACTGAAGCTTTCTTT.

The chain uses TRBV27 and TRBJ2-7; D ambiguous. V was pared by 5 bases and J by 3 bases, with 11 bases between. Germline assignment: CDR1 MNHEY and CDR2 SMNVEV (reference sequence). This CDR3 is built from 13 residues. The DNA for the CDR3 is TGTGCCAGCAGTGGCGTAGACAACTACGAGCAGTACTTC. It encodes CASSGVDNYEQYF.

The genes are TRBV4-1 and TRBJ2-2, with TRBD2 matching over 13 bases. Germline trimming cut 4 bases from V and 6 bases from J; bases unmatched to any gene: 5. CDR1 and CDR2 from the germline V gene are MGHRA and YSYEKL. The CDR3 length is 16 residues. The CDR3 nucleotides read TGCGCCAGCAGCCTGACACTAGCGGGGGGGCCCGGGGAGCTGTTTTTT. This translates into CASSLTLAGGPGELFF.

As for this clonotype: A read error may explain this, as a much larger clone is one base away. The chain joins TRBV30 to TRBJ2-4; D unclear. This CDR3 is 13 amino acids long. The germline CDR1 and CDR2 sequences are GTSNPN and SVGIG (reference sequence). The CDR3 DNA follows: TGTGCCTGGAGTGTATTTGGTAAAAACATTCAGTGCTTC. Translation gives CAWSVFGKNIQCF.

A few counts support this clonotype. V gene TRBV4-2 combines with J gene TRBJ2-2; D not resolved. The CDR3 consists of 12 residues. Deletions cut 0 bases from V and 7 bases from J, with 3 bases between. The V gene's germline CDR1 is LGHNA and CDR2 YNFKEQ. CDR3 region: CASSQEVGELFF. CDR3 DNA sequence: TGTGCCAGCAGCCAAGAGGTCGGGGAGCTGTTTTTT.

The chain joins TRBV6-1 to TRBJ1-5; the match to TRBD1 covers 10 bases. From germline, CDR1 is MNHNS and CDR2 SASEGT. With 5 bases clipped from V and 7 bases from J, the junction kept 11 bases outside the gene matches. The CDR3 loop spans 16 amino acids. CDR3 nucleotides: TGTGCCAGCAGTAGTGGAGACAGGGGGCGCGGGCAGCCCCAGCATTTT. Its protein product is CASSSGDRGRGQPQHF.

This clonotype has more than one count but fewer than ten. The CDR3 spells CASSPVGGNSGANVLTF. The CDR3 DNA sequence: TGTGCCAGCTCACCCGTGGGGGGGAACTCTGGGGCCAACGTCCTGACTTTC. The chain couples TRBV18 to TRBJ2-6; TRBD2 agrees at 7 bases. This CDR3 is built from 17 residues. Germline trimming cut 3 bases from V and 0 bases from J; bases unmatched to any gene: 5. CDR1 is KGHSH, CDR2 LQKENI, per germline. Full variable domain (remainder filled in from reference TRBV18 and TRBJ2-6): NAGVMQNPRHLVRRRGQEARLRCSPMKGHSHVYWYRQLPEEGLKFMVYLQKENIIDESGMPKERFSAEFPKEGPSILRIQQVVRGDSAAYFCASSPVGGNSGANVLTFGAGSRLTVL.